A single sample is the source of the 25 T cell receptor beta chains below, sequenced in a study of regulatory T cells in long-lasting Graves disease. In building TCR beta libraries, iRepertoire HTBI primers were used together with Arm-PCR of CDR3 regions. TCRdb called the multiplex PCR reads again in MiXCR, with one record for every CDR3 protein. There are 350,000 to 450,000 distinct CDR3 sequences in the sample; over 12% occur only once, and under 9% lies in the top ten. The time point here: newly diagnosed GD, antithyroid drugs for less than 3 months. Researchers made the TCR library from RNA that was extracted from PBMCs. This sample also belongs to another study, concerning T cells in Graves' hyperthyroidism and ophthalmopathy.

The source material was peripheral blood mononuclear cells (PBMCs), sampled at new diagnosis, from a patient treated with antithyroid drugs. The receptors derive from a woman aged 40 to 50 with Graves disease.

A note on this clonotype: Just one base apart from a much larger clone, this may be a read error. This chain joins TRBV2 and TRBJ1-1; 9 nucleotides match TRBD1. With V trimmed by 6 bases and J by 4 bases, 0 bases remained unmatched. The length of the CDR3 is 12 residues. Germline CDR1 and CDR2: SNHLY and FYNNEI. The chain's CDR3 is CASRDRGTEAFF. The CDR3 coding sequence is TGTGCCAGCAGGGACAGGGGCACTGAAGCTTTCTTT.

This clonotype was observed a handful of times. The rearrangement joins TRBV20-1 to TRBJ2-5; no clear D. CDR1 is DFQATT, CDR2 SNEGSKA, per germline (reference sequence). CDR3 length: 14 amino acids. Trimming removed 3 bases from V and 4 bases from J, with 15 bases in between. The CDR3 nucleotides read TGCAGTGCTAGTGCGACTTATAATAGAGAGACCCAGTACTTC. It specifies CSASATYNRETQYF.

This clonotype was seen at least ten times. The chain has TRBV6-1 and TRBJ2-5, with D possibly TRBD2 on 5 matching bases. Germline V CDR1 and CDR2: MNHNS, SASEGT. The CDR3 totals 16 residues. Deletions cut 2 bases from V and 3 bases from J, with 16 bases between. In nucleotides, the CDR3 is TGTGCCAGCAGTGAACTGAGACTTATCGGGGAAGAGACCCAGTACTTC. This gives the protein CASSELRLIGEETQYF.

There are many counts of this clonotype. V gene TRBV14 combines with J gene TRBJ2-1; D is uncertain. This CDR3 spans 11 amino acids. Germline CDR1 is SGHDN and CDR2 is FVKESK. V lost 2 bases and J lost 6, with 2 bases in between. CDR3 sequence (DNA): TGTGCCAGCAGCCAAAGCAATGAGCAGTTCTTC. It encodes CASSQSNEQFF.

The chain recombines TRBV3-1 with TRBJ2-1; TRBD2 matches at 12 bases. CDR3 length: 15 residues. V was pared by 2 bases and J by 6 bases, with 2 bases of the junction left unmatched. Germline CDR1 and CDR2: LGHDT and YNNKEL (reference sequence). The CDR3 loop is CASSQLAGGPNEQFF. The CDR3 DNA follows: TGTGCCAGCAGCCAACTAGCGGGAGGGCCCAATGAGCAGTTCTTC.

This clonotype showed up many times. The V call is TRBV6-1, the J call TRBJ1-4; D not resolved. Trimming removed 4 bases from V and 0 bases from J, with 9 bases in between. The CDR3 length is 15 residues. From germline, CDR1 is MNHNS and CDR2 SASEGT. The CDR3 is CASSAWTATNEKLFF. CDR3 DNA sequence: TGTGCCAGCAGTGCCTGGACGGCAACTAATGAAAAACTGTTTTTT.

In this sample, this clonotype turned up many times. The rearrangement uses TRBV20-1 and TRBJ2-5; TRBD2 matches at 14 bases. The ends lost 1 base at V and 5 bases at J; junction bases unmatched: 6. The CDR3 is 16 residues long. Germline V lookup: CDR1 DFQATT, CDR2 SNEGSKA (reference sequence). This chain's CDR3 is CSARGGLAGEGETQYF. CDR3 DNA sequence: TGCAGTGCTAGAGGGGGACTAGCGGGAGAGGGGGAGACCCAGTACTTC.

V is TRBV3-1 and J is TRBJ1-5, with D uncertain. The CDR3 runs to 16 residues. Trimming stripped 3 bases from V and 0 bases from J, with 12 bases between. CDR1 LGHDT and CDR2 YNNKEL come from the germline V gene (reference sequence). The CDR3: CASSQASGNSNQPQHF. The CDR3 DNA sequence: TGTGCCAGCAGCCAGGCGAGTGGTAATAGCAATCAGCCCCAGCATTTT.

This clonotype was recorded at least ten times. This chain connects TRBV10-3 to TRBJ2-3; possible D gene TRBD1, 5 bases. The germline V gene has CDR1 ENHRY and CDR2 SYGVKD. The CDR3 covers 17 residues. Between the trimmed V and J ends, which lost 2 bases and 2 bases, there was a span of 17 bases. The CDR3 here is CAISEPPQGSHTDTQYF. The CDR3 region has the DNA TGTGCCATCAGTGAGCCGCCTCAGGGCTCCCACACAGATACGCAGTATTTT.

This clonotype was seen at least ten times. The chain combines TRBV29-1 with TRBJ2-5, with TRBD1 identical over 7 bases. J gave up 2 bases and V 2 bases, and 11 bases lay outside the gene matches. This CDR3 has 16 residues. The germline V gene encodes CDR1 SQVTM and CDR2 ANQGSEA. This chain's CDR3 is CSVENQPGQRQETQYF. CDR3 DNA: TGCAGCGTTGAAAATCAGCCGGGACAGCGACAAGAGACCCAGTACTTC. The entire variable domain, with the rest obtained from reference TRBV29-1 and TRBJ2-5, is as follows: SAVISQKPSRDICQRGTSLTIQCQVDSQVTMMFWYRQQPGQSLTLIATANQGSEATYESGFVIDKFPISRPNLTFSTLTVSNMSPEDSSIYLCSVENQPGQRQETQYFGPGTRLLVL.

This clonotype was found a few times. The chain is built from TRBV7-9 and TRBJ2-7; D call uncertain. The CDR3 totals 13 residues. Germline V gene sequence: CDR1 SEHNR, CDR2 FQNEAQ (reference sequence). Trimming removed 1 base from V and 7 bases from J, with 11 bases in between. For the CDR3, the DNA is TGTGCCAGCAGCTTAGAGTCGAGAGAGGAGCAGTACTTC. Its translation: CASSLESREEQYF.

This clonotype was observed many times. This chain links TRBV2 with TRBJ2-3; D call uncertain. V lost 6 bases, J lost 5 bases, and 6 bases lay in between. The CDR3 totals 11 residues. CDR1 is SNHLY, CDR2 FYNNEI, per germline. The CDR3 nucleotides read TGTGCCAGCAGAAATGAAGATACGCAGTATTTT. Translated, it gives CASRNEDTQYF.

To note about this clonotype: This clone may be a read error of a much larger clone one base away. The chain is built from TRBV3-1 and TRBJ2-1; 10 bases are a match to TRBD2. The length of the CDR3 is 15 residues. Germline V gene data show CDR1 as LGHDT and CDR2 as YNNKEL (reference sequence). CDR3 in amino acids: CTSLKREGAGNEQFF. CDR3 nucleotide sequence: TGTACCAGCTTAAAGCGGGAGGGTGCGGGGAATGAGCAGTTCTTC.

This clonotype was recorded at least ten times. V is TRBV20-1 and J is TRBJ2-1, with D uncertain. This CDR3 has 14 residues. Germline CDR1 DFQATT, CDR2 SNEGSKA (reference sequence). With 0 bases removed from V and 2 bases from J, the gap between germline ends came to 8 bases. The CDR3 loop reads CSARDSNPYNEQFF. For the CDR3, the DNA is TGCAGTGCTAGAGATAGCAACCCCTACAATGAGCAGTTCTTC.

As for this clonotype: The junction does not match germline at one end; this may be a read error. J is TRBJ2-2 and V is TRBV28; perhaps TRBD2 as D (6 bases). The CDR3 contains 17 residues. Germline values: CDR1 MDHEN, CDR2 SYDVKM. CDR3 nucleotide sequence: TGTGCCAGCAACGATTATCGCGGGGCCTCGAAAACCGGGGAGCTGTTTTTT. It encodes CASNDYRGASKTGELFF.

For this clonotype: This may come from a read error, since a much larger clone is one base off. The chain uses TRBV29-1 and TRBJ2-3; TRBD1 matches 12 bases. The tail of the sequence fits TRBJ1-1 better, so the J call may be wrong. CDR3 length: 15 amino acids. The germline gives CDR1 SQVTM, CDR2 ANQGSEA. The CDR3 sequence is CSVEYGTGGRAEAFF. For the CDR3, the DNA is TGCAGCGTTGAATATGGGACAGGGGGCAGGGCTGAAGCTTTCTTT.

This clonotype was counted ten times or more. This chain joins TRBV6-5 and TRBJ2-7; D is ambiguous. The ends were cut back, 0 bases at V and 2 bases at J, with 8 bases in the middle. This CDR3 has 14 amino acids. Germline loops: CDR1 MNHEY, CDR2 SVGAGI. In DNA, the CDR3 is TGTGCCAGCAGTTACTCGAGCAGCCCCTACGAGCAGTACTTC. Encoded protein: CASSYSSSPYEQYF.

This clonotype was recorded a few times. The CDR3 sequence is CASSLGSWNEQFF. CDR3 DNA sequence: TGTGCCAGCAGCTTAGGTTCGTGGAATGAGCAGTTCTTC. This chain joins TRBV7-3 and TRBJ2-1; D call uncertain. Germline V lookup: CDR1 SGHTA, CDR2 FQGTGA. The CDR3 length is 13 residues. V dropped 2 bases and J dropped 7 bases, with 9 bases sitting between them.

The chain carries TRBV9 and TRBJ1-5; D is perhaps TRBD1 (5 bases). The germline V and J ends were trimmed by 4 bases and 7 bases, with 15 bases remaining between them. The CDR3 spans 14 residues. Germline V lookup: CDR1 SGDLS, CDR2 YYNGEE. As DNA, the CDR3 is TGTGCCAGCAGCCATTCTGGGGGAGGGCAGCCCCAGCATTTT. Its translation is CASSHSGGGQPQHF.

This clonotype showed up many times. The junction departs from the called germline gene at one end, perhaps through a read error. In DNA form, the CDR3 reads TGTGCCACCACCTGGGGGGGGGGACAGGCAAACTTC. Translation gives CATTWGGGQANF. This rearrangement joins TRBV12-3 or TRBV12-4 to TRBJ2-7, with D possibly matching TRBD1 (8 bases). This CDR3 region has 12 residues.

The gene calls are TRBV12-3 or TRBV12-4 and TRBJ1-1; D uncertain. The V end lost 2 bases, the J end lost 6 bases, and 16 bases lay between the germline ends. The CDR3 is made up of 15 amino acids. The CDR3 sequence: CASSLRAVSSSEAFF. The CDR3 DNA reads as TGTGCCAGCAGTTTAAGGGCAGTGAGTAGTTCTGAAGCTTTCTTT.

This clonotype was seen a few times. The chain combines TRBV6-2 or TRBV6-3 with TRBJ2-2, with TRBD2 matching over 15 bases. This CDR3 has 18 residues. V trimming: 6 bases; J trimming: 2 bases; junction bases outside the gene matches: 7. Germline V gene data show CDR1 as MNHEY and CDR2 as SVGEGT. DNA for the CDR3: TGTGCCAGCAGGACACCGGGACTAGCGGGAGGAAACACCGGGGAGCTGTTTTTT. Residues: CASRTPGLAGGNTGELFF.

This clonotype showed up many times. The chain combines TRBV28 with TRBJ2-2; 9 nucleotides match TRBD2. The CDR3 is 15 amino acids. Trimming at V came to 5 bases and at J to 7 bases, leaving 8 bases not matched to a gene. Germline CDR1 reads MDHEN; CDR2 reads SYDVKM. The CDR3, as DNA: TGTGCCAGCAGTCAACATAGCGGGAGAGGCGGGGAGCTGTTTTTT. As protein: CASSQHSGRGGELFF.

This clonotype was seen a few times. The gene calls are TRBV6-2 or TRBV6-3 and TRBJ2-1; D gene ambiguous. The length of the CDR3 is 12 residues. Germline CDR1 is MNHEY and CDR2 is SVGEGT. Between the trimmed V and J ends, which lost 2 bases and 8 bases, there was a span of 7 bases. This CDR3 is CASSYPDYEQFF. The CDR3 nucleotides read TGTGCCAGCAGTTACCCAGACTATGAGCAGTTCTTC.

There are a few counts of this clonotype. The chain links TRBV4-1 to TRBJ2-7; TRBD2 agrees at 7 bases. This CDR3 comprises 14 residues. Germline V CDR1 and CDR2: MGHRA, YSYEKL. V was pared by 3 bases and J by 7 bases, with 9 bases of the junction left unmatched. DNA for the CDR3: TGCGCCAGCAGCCAGAAGGCGGGAGTGGAGGAGCAGTACTTC. This translates into CASSQKAGVEEQYF.